Following are 2 T cell receptor beta chains from one sample sequenced in a study of early T cells in non-severe SARS-CoV-2 infection. TCRdb independently ran MiXCR on the 5' RACE reads; one entry per CDR3 protein. The sample includes 20,000 to 25,000 distinct CDR3 sequences, about 4.4% of them seen just once. The sample consisted of whole blood. Receptors originate from an adult who was a healthcare worker with PCR-confirmed SARS-CoV-2 infection or an uninfected control (not recorded which).

Many counts were recorded for this clonotype. This rearrangement joins TRBV7-2 to TRBJ2-1, with D hard to call. CDR1 is SGHTA and CDR2 is FQGNSA in the germline V gene. Trimming cost V 5 bases and J 4 bases, with 6 bases left between them. This CDR3 spans 12 amino acids. This CDR3 reads CASSLAYNEQFF. The CDR3 nucleotides are TGTGCCAGCAGCCTTGCTTACAATGAGCAGTTCTTC.

The chain recombines TRBV7-8 with TRBJ1-1, with D unresolved. With 4 bases removed from V and 0 bases from J, the gap between germline ends came to 6 bases. CDR3 length: 13 residues. Germline V lookup: CDR1 SGHVS, CDR2 FQNEAQ. The CDR3 bases are TGTGCCAGCAGCTCAATGATGAACACTGAAGCTTTCTTT. Translated, it gives CASSSMMNTEAFF.